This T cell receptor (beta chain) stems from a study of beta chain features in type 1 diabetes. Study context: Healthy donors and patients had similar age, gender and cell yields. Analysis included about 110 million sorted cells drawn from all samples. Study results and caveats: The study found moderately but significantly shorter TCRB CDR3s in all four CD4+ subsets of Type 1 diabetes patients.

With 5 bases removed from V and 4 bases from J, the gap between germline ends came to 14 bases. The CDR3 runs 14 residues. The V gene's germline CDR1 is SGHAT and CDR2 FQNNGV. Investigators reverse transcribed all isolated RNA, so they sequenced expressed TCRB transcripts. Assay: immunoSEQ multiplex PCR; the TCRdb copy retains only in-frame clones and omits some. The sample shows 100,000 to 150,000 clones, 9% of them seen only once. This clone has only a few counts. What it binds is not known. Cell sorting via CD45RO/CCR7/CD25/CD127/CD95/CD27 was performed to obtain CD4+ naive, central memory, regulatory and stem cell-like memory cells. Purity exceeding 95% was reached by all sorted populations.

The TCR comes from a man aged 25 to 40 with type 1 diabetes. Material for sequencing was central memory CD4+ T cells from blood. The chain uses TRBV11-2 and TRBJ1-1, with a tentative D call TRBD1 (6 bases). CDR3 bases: TGTGCCAGCAGCCTGCAGGGGTCCTCCACTGAAGCTTTCTTT. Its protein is CASSLQGSSTEAFF.